This T cell receptor beta chain was recovered during a study of human CD8 memory T cell subsets. Study-wide findings and caveats: While effector memory cells differed, stem-like memory and precursor exhausted T cells had similarly high diversity.

By UMI-labeled 5' RACE, the TCR beta libraries were made. In the original analysis: Each TCR beta library held between about 3,000 and 20,000 functional CDR3 beta clonotypes. TCRdb derives one entry per CDR3 protein from the 5' RACE reads, leaving out DNA. The V and J calls and clone size are TCRdb's, not the authors'. This sample's table reports some 9,300 distinct CDR3 sequences. Germline-derived CDR1 and CDR2 are GTSNPN and SVGIG (reference sequence). The CDR3 loop spans 16 amino acids. The PBMC came from buffy coats of healthy donors. Turning to this clonotype: No antigen is known for it.

The sequence was obtained from a human donor in good health. V usage is TRBV30 and J usage is TRBJ1-1; TCRdb's assignment of TRBD1 cannot be checked, as there is no DNA. Input material: CD8+ stem-like memory T cells (TSCM and TCM) sorted from PBMCs. Stated subset: stem-like memory CD8 T cells (TSTEM), CCR7+ PD-1- TIGIT-. The chain's CDR3 is CAWRAIGTALNTEAFF. The variable domain in full, with the rest retrieved from reference TRBV30 and TRBJ1-1, is SQTIHQWPATLVQPVGSPLSLECTVEGTSNPNLYWYRQAAGRGLQLLFYSVGIGQISSEVPQNLSASRPQDRQFILSSKKLLLSDSGFYLCAWRAIGTALNTEAFFGQGTRLTVV.